Given below is one T cell receptor (beta chain) in context. Its antigen is unidentified. Relative to the germline gene, one junction end is altered; a read error may explain this. This record comes from a study of neoadjuvant anti-PD-1 for oral cavity cancer. General observations from the study: Pretreatment Treg/Th17 ratio correlated inversely with post-treatment tumor clonality.

Some clones are missing from TCRdb's copy, which holds only in-frame ones; the method was immunoSEQ multiplex PCR. The sample lists tens of thousands of clones; 65% to 85% were seen once. The CDR3 loop spans 14 amino acids. The germline V gene encodes CDR1 SEHNR and CDR2 FQNEAQ (reference sequence). This chain links TRBV7-9 with TRBJ1-1; TRBD1 matches at 7 bases. This TCR was sampled from a person aged 35-79 years with oral cavity squamous cell carcinoma. The sequences come from PBMCs, collected before nivolumab (anti-PD-1) treatment. The CDR3 loop reads CASSIAQGGTEAFF. The CDR3 bases are TGTGCCAGCAGCATAGCTCAGGGGGGCACTGAAGCTTTCTTT. Full variable domain (remainder filled in from reference TRBV7-9 and TRBJ1-1): DTGVSQNPRHKITKRGQNVTFRCDPISEHNRLYWYRQTLGQGPEFLTYFQNEAQLEKSRLLSDRFSAERPKGSFSTLEIQRTEQGDSAMYLCASSIAQGGTEAFFGQGTRLTVV.